This TCR beta chain derives from a study of T cells in tuberculosis. Study overall: The T cells targeted glucose monomycolate, a mycobacterial lipid, via CD1B.

Concerning this clone itself: Antigen specificity is unknown.

Some clones are missing from TCRdb's copy, which holds only in-frame ones; the method was immunoSEQ multiplex PCR. The table has around 25,000 clones, around nine tenths seen once. Latent tuberculosis screening used tuberculin skin test and IGRA at entry. The CDR3 is made up of 11 amino acids. CDR1 is GTSNPN, CDR2 SVGIG, per germline (reference sequence). Trimming removed 3 bases at V and 7 bases at J, with 9 bases between. Study observations and caveats: Active tuberculosis alpha repertoires lay closer to GMM-specific TCRs than controls'.

This chain joins TRBV30 and TRBJ1-1, with a tentative D call TRBD1 (5 bases). The TCR comes from a donor aged 10-30 years with latent tuberculosis or without tuberculosis infection. Some clones in this sample may be carry-over from other donors' samples. Material: PBMCs. The CDR3, as DNA: TGTGCCTGGAGCGAGACAGTTGAAGCTTTCTTT. Translation: CAWSETVEAFF.